This T cell receptor (beta chain) was observed in a study of CD4+ T cells in melanoma. Repertoires were generated with immunoSEQ multiplex PCR, while TCRdb's copy carries only in-frame clones and drops some. This sample yields approximately 47,000 clones, of which roughly 87% are seen a single time; approximately 12% belongs to the top ten. After removal of 5 bases from V and 8 bases from J, the junction contained 9 bases not matched to a gene. The CDR3 has 16 residues. The germline V gene encodes CDR1 SGHTA and CDR2 FQGTGA. This clonotype was obtained from a human donor with melanoma. The V and J genes are TRBV7-3 and TRBJ2-2; 12 bases match TRBD2. The sequenced material came from peripheral blood. For the CDR3, the DNA is TGTGCCAGCAGCGGCAGACTAGCGGGGGCCGAGGGGGAGCTGTTTTTT. Residues: CASSGRLAGAEGELFF.